The T cell receptor (beta chain) described here comes from a study of blood T cell repertoires in COVID-19. The repertoire was sequenced with immunoSEQ multiplex PCR; TCRdb's copy has only in-frame clones and lacks some. The data show about 340,000 clones, with 88% seen just once and just under 7.5% held by the top ten. With respect to this clone: Other DNA sequences within the sample encode an identical CDR3.

The germline V and J ends were trimmed by 1 base and 0 bases, with 7 bases remaining between them. Germline V lookup: CDR1 SGHTA, CDR2 FQGNSA. CDR3 length equals 15 residues. This TCR was sampled from a woman aged 70-85 years with COVID-19, enrolled during active disease. The chain has TRBV7-2 and TRBJ1-3; no clear D. The sample consisted of peripheral blood. The CDR3 DNA is TGTGCCAGCAGCTTAGGATCAGGCTCTGGAAACACCATATATTTT. Its protein is CASSLGSGSGNTIYF. The variable domain in full, completed from reference TRBV7-2 and TRBJ1-3, reads GAGVSQSPSNKVTEKGKDVELRCDPISGHTALYWYRQSLGQGLEFLIYFQGNSAPDKSGLPSDRFSAERTGGSVSTLTIQRTQQEDSAVYLCASSLGSGSGNTIYFGEGSWLTVV.